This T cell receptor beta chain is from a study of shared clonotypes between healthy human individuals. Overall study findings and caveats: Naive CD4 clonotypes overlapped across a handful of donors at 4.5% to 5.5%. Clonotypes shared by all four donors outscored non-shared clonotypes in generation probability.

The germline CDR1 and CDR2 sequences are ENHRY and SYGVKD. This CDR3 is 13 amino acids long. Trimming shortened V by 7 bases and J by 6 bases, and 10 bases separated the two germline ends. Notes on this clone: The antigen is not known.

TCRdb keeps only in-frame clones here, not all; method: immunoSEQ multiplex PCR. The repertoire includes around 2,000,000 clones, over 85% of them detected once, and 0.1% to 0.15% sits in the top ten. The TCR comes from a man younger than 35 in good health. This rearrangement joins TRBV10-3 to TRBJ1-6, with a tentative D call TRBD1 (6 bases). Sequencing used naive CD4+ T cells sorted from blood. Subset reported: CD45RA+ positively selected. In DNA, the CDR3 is TGTGCCATCAACTCAGGGGTTAATTCACCCCTCCACTTT. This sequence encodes CAINSGVNSPLHF.